Given below is one TCR beta chain in context. Its cognate antigen is unknown. TCRdb reprocessed the 5' RACE reads via MiXCR and lists one record per CDR3 protein. The sample includes about 190,000 distinct CDR3 sequences, about 16% seen only once; the top ten take roughly 2.3%. The sample is drawn from a study of T-cell memory formation after mild COVID-19. The CDR3 loop spans 15 amino acids. With 2 bases removed from V and 2 bases from J, the gap between germline ends came to 13 bases. Study-level points and caveats: There was no confirmation that second-wave clones peaking on day 37 were SARS-CoV-2 specific.

The source of this sequence is an adult woman who had mild COVID-19 (a few samples of this study predate the infection). Cell type and time point are not known. This chain uses TRBV12-3 or TRBV12-4 with TRBJ2-7; D uncertain. The material sequenced was PBMCs or a T cell subset sorted from them (not recorded which). This CDR3 reads CASSLTVALAYEQYF. The CDR3 DNA sequence: TGTGCCAGCAGTTTAACTGTAGCCCTGGCCTACGAGCAGTACTTC.